Below are 13 T cell receptor beta chains sequenced from a single sample in a study of beta chain features in type 1 diabetes. The isolated RNA, all of it, was reverse transcribed, so expressed TCRB transcripts were what got sequenced. Profiled with immunoSEQ multiplex PCR; TCRdb holds only in-frame clones, not every one. The table includes around 400,000 clones, 10% to 15% detected once. Sequenced material: naive CD4+ T cells from blood. The source is a man aged 18 to 30 in good health.

The rearrangement links TRBV27 to TRBJ2-1; TRBD1 aligns across 8 bases. V was clipped by 6 bases and J by 1 base; unmatched bases: 8. The CDR3 runs 16 residues. CDR1 is MNHEY and CDR2 is SMNVEV in the germline V gene (reference sequence). The CDR3: CASSLDRVVSYNEQFF. CDR3 nucleotides: TGTGCCAGCAGCTTGGACAGGGTAGTGTCCTACAATGAGCAGTTCTTC.

The rearrangement uses TRBV18 and TRBJ2-2, with D possibly matching TRBD2 (5 bases). The length of the CDR3 is 13 residues. Germline-derived CDR1 and CDR2 are KGHSH and LQKENI. V was cut by 3 bases and J by 6 bases, with 8 bases left in between. This CDR3 reads CASSPEEAGELFF. The DNA for the CDR3 is TGTGCCAGCTCACCGGAGGAGGCCGGGGAGCTGTTTTTT.

The sample holds a few counts of this clone. The V and J genes are TRBV28 and TRBJ2-7; 14 bases fit TRBD2. The CDR3 runs 16 residues. V was pared by 7 bases and J by 0 bases, with 5 bases of the junction left unmatched. The germline V gene has CDR1 MDHEN and CDR2 SYDVKM. The CDR3 region has the DNA TGTGCCAGCACGACCGGGACTAGCGGGGGCTCCTACGAGCAGTACTTC. This translates into CASTTGTSGGSYEQYF.

The chain is built from TRBV4-1 and TRBJ1-5; D may be TRBD1 (6 bases). Trimming removed 4 bases from V and 3 bases from J, with 13 bases in between. Per the germline V gene, CDR1 is MGHRA and CDR2 is YSYEKL. The CDR3 length is 15 residues. The CDR3 DNA sequence: TGCGCCAGCAGCCGCGCGGGGGGCTCCAATCAGCCCCAGCATTTT. Its protein product is CASSRAGGSNQPQHF.

This clone has more than one count but fewer than ten. The rearrangement uses TRBV29-1 and TRBJ2-7, with a tentative D call TRBD1 (5 bases). The CDR3 extends over 13 amino acids. Trimming took off 0 bases at V and 9 bases at J, with 15 bases between the two ends. Germline CDR1 reads SQVTM; CDR2 reads ANQGSEA. The CDR3 bases are TGCAGCGTTGAAGATCTTGTGGGGCAAGTGCAGTACTTC. This translates into CSVEDLVGQVQYF.

This clone was counted a few times. The gene calls are TRBV6-5 and TRBJ2-7; D might be TRBD2 (6 bases). V gave up 0 bases and J gave up 1 base, with 13 bases separating them. The length of the CDR3 is 16 residues. CDR1 is MNHEY, CDR2 SVGAGI, per germline. Here the CDR3 reads CASSYSVGTLSYEQYF. In DNA form, the CDR3 reads TGTGCCAGCAGTTACTCTGTGGGGACTCTATCCTACGAGCAGTACTTC.

Only a few counts were recorded for this clone. The J gene is TRBJ2-3, the V gene TRBV4-3; the D is unclear. This CDR3 has 15 residues. Germline-derived CDR1 and CDR2 are LGHNA and YSLEER. V was shortened by 0 bases and J by 2 bases, with 9 bases between the two germline ends. The CDR3: CASSQESRYTDTQYF. The DNA for the CDR3 is TGCGCCAGCAGCCAAGAAAGCAGGTACACAGATACGCAGTATTTT.

This chain connects TRBV7-2 to TRBJ2-7; TRBD2 matches at 7 bases. This CDR3 has 14 residues. From germline, CDR1 is SGHTA and CDR2 FQGNSA. V was pared by 1 base and J by 2 bases, with 2 bases of the junction left unmatched. The CDR3 bases are TGTGCCAGCAGCTTAGGGACTAGAGCCTACGAGCAGTACTTC. It is translated as CASSLGTRAYEQYF.

This clone was counted between two and nine times. The rearrangement links TRBV18 to TRBJ1-2; D gene uncertain. The germline V and J ends were trimmed by 1 base and 6 bases, with 15 bases remaining between them. This CDR3 spans 15 amino acids. The germline CDR1 and CDR2 sequences are KGHSH and LQKENI. The CDR3 is CASSPRREGSDGYTF. The DNA for the CDR3 is TGTGCCAGCTCACCACGGAGGGAGGGCTCTGATGGCTACACCTTC.

This clone appeared a few times. This chain connects TRBV28 to TRBJ2-7, with 12 bases aligning to TRBD2. Germline CDR1 and CDR2: MDHEN and SYDVKM. This CDR3 has 15 residues. V lost 4 bases to trimming and J lost 4 bases; unmatched junction nucleotides: 5. The CDR3, as DNA: TGTGCCAGCAGTTCGACTAGCGGGAGTTTGTACGAGCAGTACTTC. This gives the protein CASSSTSGSLYEQYF.

The genes are TRBV7-2 and TRBJ1-2; 7 bases agree with TRBD1. Germline values: CDR1 SGHTA, CDR2 FQGNSA. The CDR3 extends over 13 amino acids. J gave up 7 bases and V 1 base, and 3 bases lay outside the gene matches. The CDR3 loop is CASSLGGGFGYTF. In DNA form, the CDR3 reads TGTGCCAGCAGCTTAGGAGGGGGCTTTGGCTACACCTTC.

The chain links TRBV15 to TRBJ1-1; perhaps TRBD1 as D (5 bases). Looked up from germline, CDR1 is LNHNV and CDR2 is YYDKDF (reference sequence). The V and J ends lost 5 bases and 1 base respectively, with 8 bases between them. The CDR3 extends over 13 amino acids. DNA of the CDR3: TGTGCCACCAGCGGGGCCAGGAACACTGAAGCTTTCTTT. This gives the protein CATSGARNTEAFF.

The chain uses TRBV7-2 and TRBJ2-2; D gene unclear. Germline CDR1 is SGHTA and CDR2 is FQGNSA. The CDR3 is 13 residues long. Trimming stripped 7 bases from V and 4 bases from J, with 10 bases between. The chain's CDR3 is CASTPEATGELFF. CDR3 DNA sequence: TGTGCCAGCACCCCCGAGGCCACCGGGGAGCTGTTTTTT.